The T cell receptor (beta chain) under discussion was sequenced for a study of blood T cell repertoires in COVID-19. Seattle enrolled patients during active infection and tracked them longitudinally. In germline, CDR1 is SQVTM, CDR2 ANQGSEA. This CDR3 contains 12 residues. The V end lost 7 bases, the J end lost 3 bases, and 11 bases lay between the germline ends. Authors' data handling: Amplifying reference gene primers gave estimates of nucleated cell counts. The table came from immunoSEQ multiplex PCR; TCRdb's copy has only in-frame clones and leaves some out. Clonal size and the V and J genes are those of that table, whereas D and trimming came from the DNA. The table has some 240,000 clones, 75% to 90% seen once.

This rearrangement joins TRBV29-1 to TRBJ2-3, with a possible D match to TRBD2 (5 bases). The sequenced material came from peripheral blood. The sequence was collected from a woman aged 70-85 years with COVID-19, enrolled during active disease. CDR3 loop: CSGKLGTDTQYF. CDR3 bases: TGCAGCGGAAAACTAGGAACAGATACGCAGTATTTT.